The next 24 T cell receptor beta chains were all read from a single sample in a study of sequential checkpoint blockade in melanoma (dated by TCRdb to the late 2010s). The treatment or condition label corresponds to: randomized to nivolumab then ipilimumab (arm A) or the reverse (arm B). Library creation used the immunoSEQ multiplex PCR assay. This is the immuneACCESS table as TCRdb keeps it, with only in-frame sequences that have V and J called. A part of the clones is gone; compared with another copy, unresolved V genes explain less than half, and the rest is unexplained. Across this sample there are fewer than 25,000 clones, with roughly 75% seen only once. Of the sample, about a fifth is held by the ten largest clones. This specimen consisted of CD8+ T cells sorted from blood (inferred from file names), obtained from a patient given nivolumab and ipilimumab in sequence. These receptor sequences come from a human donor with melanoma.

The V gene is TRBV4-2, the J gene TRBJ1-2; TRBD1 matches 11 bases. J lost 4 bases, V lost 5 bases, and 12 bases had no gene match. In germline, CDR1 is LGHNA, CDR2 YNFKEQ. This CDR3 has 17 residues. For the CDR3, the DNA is TGTGCCAGCAGCACACCGGGACAGGGGGTCGCGGGCTATGGCTACACCTTC. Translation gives CASSTPGQGVAGYGYTF.

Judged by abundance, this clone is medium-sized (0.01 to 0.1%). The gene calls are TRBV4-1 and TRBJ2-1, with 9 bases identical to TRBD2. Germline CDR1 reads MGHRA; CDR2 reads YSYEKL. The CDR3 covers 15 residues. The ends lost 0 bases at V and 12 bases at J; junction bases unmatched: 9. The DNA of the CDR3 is TGCGCCAGCAGCCAAGATGGGGCGGGGGGGCTCGTGCAGTTCTTC. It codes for CASSQDGAGGLVQFF.

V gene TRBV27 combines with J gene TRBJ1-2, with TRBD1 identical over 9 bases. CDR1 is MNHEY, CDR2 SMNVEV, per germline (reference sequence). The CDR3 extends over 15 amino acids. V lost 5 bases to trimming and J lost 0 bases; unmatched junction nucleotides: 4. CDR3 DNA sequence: TGTGCCAGCAGTACTAGACAGGGGGCTAACTATGGCTACACCTTC. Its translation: CASSTRQGANYGYTF.

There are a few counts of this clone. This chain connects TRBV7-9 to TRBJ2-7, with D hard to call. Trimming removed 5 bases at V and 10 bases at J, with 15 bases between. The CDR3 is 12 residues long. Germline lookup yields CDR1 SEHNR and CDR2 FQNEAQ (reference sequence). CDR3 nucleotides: TGTGCCAGCAGCGGATCGCGGTACGGCCAGTACTTC. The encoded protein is CASSGSRYGQYF.

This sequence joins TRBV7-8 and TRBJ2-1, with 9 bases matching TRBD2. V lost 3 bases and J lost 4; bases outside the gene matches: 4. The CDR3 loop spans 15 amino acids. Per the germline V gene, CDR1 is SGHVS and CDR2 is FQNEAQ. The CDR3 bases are TGTGCCAGCAGCTTCGGAGCGGGGGGATACAATGAGCAGTTCTTC. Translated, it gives CASSFGAGGYNEQFF.

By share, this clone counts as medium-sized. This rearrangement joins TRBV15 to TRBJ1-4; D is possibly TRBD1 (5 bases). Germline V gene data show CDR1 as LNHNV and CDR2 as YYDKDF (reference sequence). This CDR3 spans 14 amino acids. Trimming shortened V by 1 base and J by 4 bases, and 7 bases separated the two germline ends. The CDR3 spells CATSRAGINEKLFF. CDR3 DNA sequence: TGTGCCACCAGCAGAGCAGGGATTAATGAAAAACTGTTTTTT.

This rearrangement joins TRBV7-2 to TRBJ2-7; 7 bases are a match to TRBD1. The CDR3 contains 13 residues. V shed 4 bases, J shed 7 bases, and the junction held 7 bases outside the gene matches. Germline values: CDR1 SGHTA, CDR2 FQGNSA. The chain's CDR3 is CASSSGQEEEQYF. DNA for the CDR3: TGTGCCAGCAGCTCTGGACAGGAGGAAGAGCAGTACTTC.

This CDR3 is CASSWTYPNTGELFF. Here the CDR3 DNA reads TGTGCCAGCAGCTGGACATACCCGAACACCGGGGAGCTGTTTTTT. The V and J genes are TRBV5-4 and TRBJ2-2; maybe TRBD1 (5 bases). The CDR3 extends over 15 amino acids. Per germline, CDR1 SGHNT and CDR2 YYREEE (reference sequence). Trimming removed 3 bases from V and 0 bases from J, with 9 bases in between. The whole variable domain, remainder taken from reference TRBV5-4 and TRBJ2-2, is ETGVTQSPTHLIKTRGQQVTLRCSSQSGHNTVSWYQQALGQGPQFIFQYYREEENGRGNFPPRFSGLQFPNYSSELNVNALELDDSALYLCASSWTYPNTGELFFGEGSRLTVL.

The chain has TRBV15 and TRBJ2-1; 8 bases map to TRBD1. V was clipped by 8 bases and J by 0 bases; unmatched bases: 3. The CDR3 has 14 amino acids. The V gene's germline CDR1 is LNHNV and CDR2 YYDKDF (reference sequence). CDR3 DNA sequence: TGTGCCACCCGCGACAGGGGCTCCTACAATGAGCAGTTCTTC. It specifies CATRDRGSYNEQFF. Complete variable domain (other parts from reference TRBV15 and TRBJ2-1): DAMVIQNPRYQVTQFGKPVTLSCSQTLNHNVMYWYQQKSSQAPKLLFHYYDKDFNNEADTPDNFQSRRPNTSFCFLDIRSPGLGDTAMYLCATRDRGSYNEQFFGPGTRLTVL.

CDR3 DNA: TGTGCCAGCAGTTACTCGTCTGAGCAGTACTTC. This codes for CASSYSSEQYF. The V call is TRBV6-5, the J call TRBJ2-7; D call uncertain. Germline CDR1 and CDR2: MNHEY and SVGAGI. Deletions cut 0 bases from V and 7 bases from J, with 4 bases between. This CDR3 is 11 amino acids long.

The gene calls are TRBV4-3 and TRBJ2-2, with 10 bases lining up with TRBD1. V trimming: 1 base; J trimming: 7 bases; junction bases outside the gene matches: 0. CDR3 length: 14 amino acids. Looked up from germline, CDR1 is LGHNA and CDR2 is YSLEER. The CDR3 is CASSQGTGGGELFF. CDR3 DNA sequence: TGCGCCAGCAGCCAAGGGACAGGGGGCGGGGAGCTGTTTTTT.

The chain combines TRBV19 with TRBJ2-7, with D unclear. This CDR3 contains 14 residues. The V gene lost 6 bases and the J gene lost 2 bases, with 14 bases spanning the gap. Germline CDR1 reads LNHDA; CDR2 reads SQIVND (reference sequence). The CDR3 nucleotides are TGTGCCAGTAGGAGTCCTAACCACCCCTACGAGCAGTACTTC. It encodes CASRSPNHPYEQYF.

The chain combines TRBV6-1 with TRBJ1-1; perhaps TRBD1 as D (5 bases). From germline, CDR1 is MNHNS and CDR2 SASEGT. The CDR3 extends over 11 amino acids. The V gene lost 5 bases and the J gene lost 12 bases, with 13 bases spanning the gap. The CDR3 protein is CASSYGGGTFF. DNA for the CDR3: TGTGCCAGCAGTTACGGGGGTGGCACTTTCTTT.

CDR3 sequence reads: CASSLAQGYGNNEQFF. The CDR3 nucleotides are TGTGCCAGCAGCTTAGCACAGGGTTATGGAAACAATGAGCAGTTCTTC. The chain couples TRBV11-2 to TRBJ2-1; D perhaps matches TRBD1 (6 bases). Looked up from germline, CDR1 is SGHAT and CDR2 is FQNNGV. Trimming left V 1 base short and J 5 bases short, with 15 bases between. This CDR3 spans 16 amino acids.

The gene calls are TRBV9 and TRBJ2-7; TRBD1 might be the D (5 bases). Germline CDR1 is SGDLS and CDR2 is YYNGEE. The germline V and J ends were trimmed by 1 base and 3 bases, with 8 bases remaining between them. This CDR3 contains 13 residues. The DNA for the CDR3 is TGTGCCAGCAGCGTAAGCCAGGGCTACGAGCAGTACTTC. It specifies CASSVSQGYEQYF.

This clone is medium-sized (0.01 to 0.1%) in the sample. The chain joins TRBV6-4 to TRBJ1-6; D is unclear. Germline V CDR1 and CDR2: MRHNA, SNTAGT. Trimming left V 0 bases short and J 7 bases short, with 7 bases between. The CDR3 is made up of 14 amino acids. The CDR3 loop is CASSDSAENSPLHF. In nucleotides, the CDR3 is TGTGCCAGCAGTGACTCGGCAGAAAATTCACCCCTCCACTTT.

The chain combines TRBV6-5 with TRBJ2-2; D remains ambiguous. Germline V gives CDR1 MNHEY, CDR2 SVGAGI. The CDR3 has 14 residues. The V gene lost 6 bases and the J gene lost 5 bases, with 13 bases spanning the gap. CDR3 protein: CASSPYLGTGELFF. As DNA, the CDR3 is TGTGCCAGCAGCCCCTACCTCGGGACCGGGGAGCTGTTTTTT.

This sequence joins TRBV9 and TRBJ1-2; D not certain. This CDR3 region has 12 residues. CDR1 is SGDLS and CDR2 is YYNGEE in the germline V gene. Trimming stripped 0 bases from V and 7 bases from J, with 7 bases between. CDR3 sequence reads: CASSVVPGGYTF. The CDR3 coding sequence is TGTGCCAGCAGCGTAGTGCCGGGTGGCTACACCTTC.

CDR3 in DNA: TGTGCCAGCAGCTTGGGGGGGCCGTCCTACGAGCAGTACTTC. Its translation: CASSLGGPSYEQYF. The genes are TRBV4-2 and TRBJ2-7; maybe TRBD2 (7 bases). This CDR3 contains 14 residues. In germline, CDR1 is LGHNA, CDR2 YNFKEQ. V was clipped by 5 bases and J by 1 base, with 12 bases between them.

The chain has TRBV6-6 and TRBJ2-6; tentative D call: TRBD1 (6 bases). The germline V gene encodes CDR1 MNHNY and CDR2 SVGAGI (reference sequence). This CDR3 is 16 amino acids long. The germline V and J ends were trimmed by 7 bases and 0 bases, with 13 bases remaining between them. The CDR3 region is CASTPRGNSGANVLTF. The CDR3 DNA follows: TGTGCCAGCACCCCAAGGGGGAACTCTGGGGCCAACGTCCTGACTTTC.

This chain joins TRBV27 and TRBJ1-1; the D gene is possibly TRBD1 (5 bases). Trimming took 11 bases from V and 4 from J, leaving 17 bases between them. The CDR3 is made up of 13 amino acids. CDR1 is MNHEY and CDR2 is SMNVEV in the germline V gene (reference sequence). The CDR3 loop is CAAHGIRGTEAFF. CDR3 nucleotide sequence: TGTGCCGCCCATGGGATTAGGGGCACTGAAGCTTTCTTT.

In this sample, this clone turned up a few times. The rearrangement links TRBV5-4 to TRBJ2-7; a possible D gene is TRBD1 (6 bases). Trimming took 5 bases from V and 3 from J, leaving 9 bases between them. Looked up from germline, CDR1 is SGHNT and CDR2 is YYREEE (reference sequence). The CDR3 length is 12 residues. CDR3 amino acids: CASSQDSYEQYF. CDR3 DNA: TGTGCCAGCAGTCAGGACAGCTACGAGCAGTACTTC.

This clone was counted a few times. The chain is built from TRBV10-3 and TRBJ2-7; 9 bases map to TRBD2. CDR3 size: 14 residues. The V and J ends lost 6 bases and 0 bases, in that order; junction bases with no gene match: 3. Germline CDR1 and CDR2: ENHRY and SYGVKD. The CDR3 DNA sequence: TGTGCCATCAGCCCGACTAGCGGCTCCTACGAGCAGTACTTC. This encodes CAISPTSGSYEQYF.

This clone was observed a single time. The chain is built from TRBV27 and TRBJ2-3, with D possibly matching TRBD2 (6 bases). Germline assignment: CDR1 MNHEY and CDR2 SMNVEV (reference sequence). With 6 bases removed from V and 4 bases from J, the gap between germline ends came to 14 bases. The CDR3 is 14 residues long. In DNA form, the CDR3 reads TGTGCCAGCAGGGTGGGGGGTGGGGCAGATACGCAGTATTTT. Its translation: CASRVGGGADTQYF.